Listed below are T cell receptor beta chains from one sample, sequenced in a study of blood T cell repertoires in COVID-19. The assay was immunoSEQ multiplex PCR, and TCRdb's table has in-frame clones only and misses some. The data contain fewer than 250,000 clones, roughly 84% of them singletons. Material: PBMCs or T cells enriched from blood (not recorded which). The receptors were gathered from a man aged 30-40 years in a cohort exposed to, infected with or recovered from COVID-19 (not recorded which). Both conserved end residues are part of each CDR3. A D gene is named only where the DNA matches it firmly. Size is omitted from some rows. Given values are once, few, many or a class for expanded clones.

J: TRBJ2-3; V: TRBV29-1; length: 15; size: -; D: TRBD1; DNA: TGCAGCCTCTATTGGACAGGCGTTGACACAGATACGCAGTATTTT; CDR3: CSLYWTGVDTDTQYF
J: TRBJ1-5; V: TRBV11-2; length: 14; size: -; D: TRBD1; DNA: TGTGCCAGCAGCCTACAGGGGGCCATTCAGCCCCAGCATTTT; CDR3: CASSLQGAIQPQHF
J: TRBJ2-2; V: TRBV7-6; length: 18; size: -; D: TRBD1; DNA: TGTGCCAGCAGTTTTAGGGATTCGGGACAGGGATGGACCGGGGAGCTGTTTTTT; CDR3: CASSFRDSGQGWTGELFF
J: TRBJ1-1; V: TRBV9; length: 16; size: few; D: -; DNA: TGTGCCAGCAGCGCCTTCCCTGACAGTTCAGGGACTGAAGCTTTCTTT; CDR3: CASSAFPDSSGTEAFF
J: TRBJ2-6; V: TRBV15; length: 16; size: -; D: -; DNA: TGTGCCACCAGCAGAGATCGGGTACCTGGGGCCAACGTCCTGACTTTC; CDR3: CATSRDRVPGANVLTF
J: TRBJ1-1; V: TRBV3-1/TRBV3-2; length: 15; size: -; D: TRBD1; DNA: TGTGCCAGCAGCCAAGGAGGGACAGAAAGATCTGAAGCTTTCTTT; CDR3: CASSQGGTERSEAFF
J: TRBJ1-2; V: TRBV6-5; length: 12; size: few; D: -; DNA: TGTGCCAGCAGTCTCCCGGGTAATGGCTACACCTTC; CDR3: CASSLPGNGYTF
J: TRBJ2-5; V: TRBV4-1; length: 16; size: -; D: TRBD1; DNA: TGCGCCAGCAGCCAAGAATTACAGGGGGCTAGGGAGACCCAGTACTTC; CDR3: CASSQELQGARETQYF
J: TRBJ2-3; V: TRBV6-2/TRBV6-3; length: 17; size: -; D: -; DNA: TGTGCCAGCAGTTACCCCAATGCAGGGAAAAGCACAGATACGCAGTATTTT; CDR3: CASSYPNAGKSTDTQYF
J: TRBJ2-7; V: TRBV19; length: 14; size: once; D: TRBD2; DNA: TGTGCCAGTAGTACGGCGAGACTAGCGGGAGAGCAGTACTTC; CDR3: CASSTARLAGEQYF
J: TRBJ1-1; V: TRBV7-2; length: 13; size: -; D: -; DNA: TGTGCCAGCAGCTCCGGGGGGGGCACTGAAGCTTTCTTT; CDR3: CASSSGGGTEAFF
J: TRBJ1-1; V: TRBV5-1; length: 15; size: -; D: -; DNA: TGCGCCAGCTTCCCCAACATAAACCTTAACACTGAAGCTTTCTTT; CDR3: CASFPNINLNTEAFF
J: TRBJ2-1; V: TRBV3-1/TRBV3-2; length: 17; size: -; D: TRBD2; DNA: TGTGCCAGCAGCCGATTCCTTGCTAGCGGGAGAATGAATGAGCAGTTCTTC; CDR3: CASSRFLASGRMNEQFF
J: TRBJ2-7; V: TRBV15; length: 22; size: -; D: TRBD2; DNA: TGTGCCACCAGCACCGAATCGACCGGGACTAGCGGGATGAACTCCATTCCCTACGAGCAGTACTTC; CDR3: CATSTESTGTSGMNSIPYEQYF
J: TRBJ2-1; V: TRBV3-1/TRBV3-2; length: 16; size: -; D: TRBD2; DNA: TGTGCCAGCAGCCTACCTAGCGGCCGAGTCTACAATGAGCAGTTCTTC; CDR3: CASSLPSGRVYNEQFF
J: TRBJ1-2; V: TRBV19; length: 15; size: few; D: -; DNA: TGTGCCAGTAGTATAGATCTTGGGGGCGCCTATGGCTACACCTTC; CDR3: CASSIDLGGAYGYTF
J: TRBJ2-3; V: TRBV7-3; length: 16; size: -; D: TRBD2; DNA: TGTGCCAGCAGCTCAGGCCCTAGCGGGAGATCGGATACGCAGTATTTT; CDR3: CASSSGPSGRSDTQYF
J: TRBJ2-1; V: TRBV5-8; length: 17; size: -; D: TRBD2; DNA: TGTGCCAGCAGCTTGGTTGGTAGCGGGAACTCCTACAATGAGCAGTTCTTC; CDR3: CASSLVGSGNSYNEQFF
J: TRBJ2-7; V: TRBV11-2; length: 19; size: -; D: TRBD2; DNA: TGTGCCAGCAGCTTAGTTTCCCCTCCCGGGACTAGCGGGAGCTACGAGCAGTACTTC; CDR3: CASSLVSPPGTSGSYEQYF
J: TRBJ2-1; V: TRBV28; length: 18; size: once; D: -; DNA: TGTGCCAGCAGTTTAAATCCGGCAGGAAGATTTGGGAGCAATGAGCAGTTCTTC; CDR3: CASSLNPAGRFGSNEQFF
J: TRBJ1-4; V: TRBV28; length: 16; size: -; D: -; DNA: TGTGCCAGCAAGAAACAGGAACCCGCAACTAATGAAAAACTGTTTTTT; CDR3: CASKKQEPATNEKLFF
J: TRBJ2-5; V: TRBV24-1; length: 12; size: -; D: -; DNA: TGTGCCACCAGTGAGGGTTTGAGCGGCCAGTACTTC; CDR3: CATSEGLSGQYF
J: TRBJ2-3; V: TRBV29-1; length: 15; size: -; D: TRBD2; DNA: TGCAGCGTTGTTTTGCGAGGGCGGGGGGCAGATACGCAGTATTTT; CDR3: CSVVLRGRGADTQYF
J: TRBJ2-2; V: TRBV27; length: 16; size: -; D: TRBD2; DNA: TGTGCCAGCAGGTTCTTAGCGGGGCCGGGCACCGGGGAGCTGTTTTTT; CDR3: CASRFLAGPGTGELFF
J: TRBJ1-3; V: TRBV5-1; length: 19; size: -; D: TRBD1; DNA: TGCGCCAGCAGTCATATACCGGGACAGTACCAAGAGTCTGGAAACACCATATATTTT; CDR3: CASSHIPGQYQESGNTIYF
J: TRBJ1-1; V: TRBV9; length: 15; size: -; D: TRBD1; DNA: TGTGCCAGCAGCTCAACCTCCGGGACAGCAGCTGAAGCTTTCTTT; CDR3: CASSSTSGTAAEAFF
J: TRBJ2-7; V: TRBV2; length: 12; size: -; D: -; DNA: TGTGCCAGCAGTGTTTTCGTCGACGAGCAGTACTTC; CDR3: CASSVFVDEQYF
J: TRBJ1-6; V: TRBV2; length: 15; size: -; D: -; DNA: TGTGCCAGCAGACCGGTGAGCTCCTATAATTCACCCCTCCACTTT; CDR3: CASRPVSSYNSPLHF
J: TRBJ2-5; V: TRBV27; length: 14; size: -; D: -; DNA: TGTGCCAGCAGTTCCCTCGTCTCCCAAGAGACCCAGTACTTC; CDR3: CASSSLVSQETQYF
J: TRBJ2-5; V: TRBV5-4; length: 14; size: -; D: -; DNA: TGTGCCAGCAGCTTGGACGAGCGTTTAGAGACCCAGTACTTC; CDR3: CASSLDERLETQYF
J: TRBJ2-7; V: TRBV28; length: 14; size: -; D: -; DNA: TGTGCCAGCAGTTCTCAGGGGGGAGGCTACGAGCAGTACTTC; CDR3: CASSSQGGGYEQYF
J: TRBJ1-4; V: TRBV12-3/TRBV12-4; length: 13; size: -; D: -; DNA: TGTGCCAGCAGTATCACAACTAATGAAAAACTGTTTTTT; CDR3: CASSITTNEKLFF
J: TRBJ1-3; V: TRBV27; length: 14; size: many; D: -; DNA: TGTGCCAGCAGTTTAAGGGGGAATGGAAACACCATATATTTT; CDR3: CASSLRGNGNTIYF
J: TRBJ2-2; V: TRBV2; length: 12; size: -; D: -; DNA: TGTGCCAGCAGTGACGTAGCCGGGGAGCTGTTTTTT; CDR3: CASSDVAGELFF
J: TRBJ2-7; V: TRBV2; length: 15; size: -; D: TRBD1; DNA: TGTGCCAGCAGTGAACCCGGGACAGGGGGCAACGAGCAGTACTTC; CDR3: CASSEPGTGGNEQYF
J: TRBJ1-1; V: TRBV4-1; length: 16; size: -; D: TRBD1; DNA: TGCGCCAGCAGCCACGGAACCGGGACAGGGGCTACTGAAGCTTTCTTT; CDR3: CASSHGTGTGATEAFF
J: TRBJ1-6; V: TRBV5-6; length: 15; size: once; D: TRBD1; DNA: TGTGCCAGCAGCTATGGGGACAGGGATAATTCACCCCTCCACTTT; CDR3: CASSYGDRDNSPLHF
J: TRBJ1-1; V: TRBV18; length: 13; size: -; D: -; DNA: TGTGCCAGCTCACCACGCGAGAGGGCTGAAGCTTTCTTT; CDR3: CASSPRERAEAFF
J: TRBJ1-3; V: TRBV6-5; length: 14; size: -; D: -; DNA: TGTGCCACCTCGAAGGGGGGGCTCGGAAACACCATATATTTT; CDR3: CATSKGGLGNTIYF
J: TRBJ2-3; V: TRBV7-3; length: 16; size: -; D: -; DNA: TGTGCCAGCAGCACCGGCCGCGGGACTAGCACAGATACGCAGTATTTT; CDR3: CASSTGRGTSTDTQYF
J: TRBJ2-1; V: TRBV19; length: 19; size: -; D: TRBD2; DNA: TGTGCCAGTAGTATCCCGGCTAGCGGGAGGGACTCTAGTCAGGCGGAGCAGTTCTTC; CDR3: CASSIPASGRDSSQAEQFF
J: TRBJ2-6; V: TRBV28; length: 16; size: once; D: -; DNA: TGTGCCAGCAGGACAACAGGGCTCTCTGGGGCCAACGTCCTGACTTTC; CDR3: CASRTTGLSGANVLTF